These 9 T cell receptor beta chains were sequenced from one sample in a study of fetal regulatory T cell absence and autoimmunity. Sequenced by immunoSEQ multiplex PCR; TCRdb stores in-frame clones only, minus some. Of 95,000 or so clones detected, about two thirds appear once; the ten largest clones hold about 2.1%. Sequencing was carried out using pancreas tissue. Every receptor here comes from a male donor with IPEX syndrome.

This clone was recorded a few times. J is TRBJ1-5 and V is TRBV27; the D gene is possibly TRBD1 (5 bases). The germline V and J ends were trimmed by 3 bases and 5 bases, with 11 bases remaining between them. Germline V gene sequence: CDR1 MNHEY, CDR2 SMNVEV (reference sequence). This CDR3 has 14 residues. The CDR3 DNA sequence: TGTGCCAGCAGTTTGGGGGGAAATGATCAGCCCCAGCATTTT. The encoded protein is CASSLGGNDQPQHF.

This clone appeared once. This chain joins TRBV29-1 and TRBJ1-1; D might be TRBD1 (5 bases). The CDR3 runs 12 residues. The germline V gene has CDR1 SQVTM and CDR2 ANQGSEA. V lost 3 bases and J lost 3, with 8 bases in between. The CDR3 protein is CSVDWGYTEAFF. In DNA form, the CDR3 reads TGCAGCGTTGACTGGGGGTACACTGAAGCTTTCTTT.

The genes are TRBV6-6 and TRBJ1-6; 10 bases are a match to TRBD1. V lost 2 bases and J lost 8; bases outside the gene matches: 3. The CDR3 contains 15 residues. Germline values: CDR1 MNHNY, CDR2 SVGAGI (reference sequence). The CDR3 nucleotides read TGTGCCAGCAGTTACCGACAGGGGGCACATTCACCCCTCCACTTT. Translating it yields CASSYRQGAHSPLHF.

The V gene is TRBV4-3, the J gene TRBJ2-2; 8 bases agree with TRBD2. The CDR3 has 17 residues. Germline loops: CDR1 LGHNA, CDR2 YSLEER. Unmatched junction bases numbered 10, after V lost 0 bases and J lost 7 bases. The CDR3 reads CASSQDPWRGAGGELFF. The CDR3 DNA sequence: TGCGCCAGCAGCCAAGATCCGTGGCGGGGGGCCGGCGGGGAGCTGTTTTTT.

In its sample, this clone was seen a few times. The CDR3 protein is CASSSRVGNSPLHF. In nucleotides, the CDR3 is TGTGCCAGCAGCTCCAGGGTCGGGAATTCACCCCTCCACTTT. The chain uses TRBV6-5 and TRBJ1-6; D might be TRBD1 (5 bases). Germline loops: CDR1 MNHEY, CDR2 SVGAGI. The CDR3 is 14 amino acids. V shed 6 bases and J shed 7 bases, with 13 bases lying between them.

The V gene is TRBV10-2, the J gene TRBJ2-1; D remains unclear. CDR1 WSHSY and CDR2 SAAADI come from the germline V gene. V gave up 2 bases and J gave up 7 bases, with 6 bases separating them. The CDR3 length is 12 residues. The CDR3 coding sequence is TGCGCCAGCAGTGAGGCAGCGAATGAGCAGTTCTTC. It encodes CASSEAANEQFF.

This sequence joins TRBV6-6 and TRBJ2-2; no firm D call. Trimming took off 2 bases at V and 7 bases at J, with 2 bases between the two ends. Per germline, CDR1 MNHNY and CDR2 SVGAGI (reference sequence). This CDR3 region has 11 residues. DNA for the CDR3: TGTGCCAGCAGTTACGTCGGGGAGCTGTTTTTT. Its protein product is CASSYVGELFF.

The CDR3 is CASSHWAGDPRETQYF. CDR3 nucleotides: TGCGCCAGCAGCCATTGGGCGGGGGACCCCCGAGAGACCCAGTACTTC. V is TRBV4-1 and J is TRBJ2-5; TRBD2 matches 7 bases. Trimming at V came to 3 bases and at J to 4 bases, leaving 11 bases not matched to a gene. The CDR3 runs to 16 residues. Germline CDR1 reads MGHRA; CDR2 reads YSYEKL.

This clone showed up just once. J is TRBJ1-1 and V is TRBV27, with TRBD1 matching over 7 bases. CDR3 length: 13 amino acids. V gave up 8 bases and J gave up 3 bases; unmatched junction bases: 6. CDR1 MNHEY and CDR2 SMNVEV come from the germline V gene (reference sequence). CDR3: CASRQGGDTEAFF. The CDR3 DNA is TGTGCCAGCCGACAGGGAGGGGACACTGAAGCTTTCTTT.